This passage covers 11 T cell receptor beta chains from one sample sequenced in a study of T cell repertoires in cytomegalovirus infection (dated by TCRdb to between 2017 and 2020). The instrument given in TCRdb is Illumina HiSeq 1500. The public reads were run again by TCRdb, first through fastp at Q25 and then through MiXCR, and only productive beta chains were kept. For every CDR3 protein sequence, its rows merge into one entry that carries the most common genes and DNA. Here the sample has roughly 720,000 distinct CDR3 sequences; less than 40% occur a single time. The ten largest account for roughly 2.8% of the sample. Sample: PBMCs. Receptors originate from a human donor in good health (CMV status not recorded). Some clones in this sample may be carry-over from other donors' samples.

The V gene is TRBV10-3, the J gene TRBJ1-3; maybe TRBD1 (5 bases). The V end was cut by 4 bases, the J end by 0 bases, with 13 bases between. The CDR3 extends over 16 amino acids. Germline V gene data show CDR1 as ENHRY and CDR2 as SYGVKD. Here the CDR3 reads CAISATTGGSGNTIYF. The CDR3 DNA follows: TGTGCCATCAGTGCCACCACCGGGGGCTCTGGAAACACCATATATTTT.

As concerns this clonotype: The junction departs from germline at one end; a sequencing error may be responsible. The J gene is TRBJ2-2, the V gene TRBV19; unclear D gene. The CDR3 runs to 14 residues. The V gene's germline CDR1 is LNHDA and CDR2 SQIVND (reference sequence). CDR3 region: CAISNQANTGELFF. In nucleotides, the CDR3 is TGTGCCATTAGTAACCAAGCGAACACCGGGGAGCTGTTTTTT.

This sequence joins TRBV5-1 and TRBJ2-1; D is unresolved. This CDR3 is built from 13 residues. Trimming cost V 0 bases and J 10 bases, with 11 bases left between them. Per germline, CDR1 SGHRS and CDR2 YFSETQ. The CDR3 sequence is CASSLEGLTEQFF. The DNA of the CDR3 is TGCGCCAGCAGCTTGGAGGGCCTTACAGAGCAGTTCTTC.

The J gene is TRBJ2-1, the V gene TRBV12-3 or TRBV12-4, with TRBD1 as a possible D gene (5 bases). Trimming shortened V by 6 bases and J by 0 bases, and 12 bases separated the two germline ends. The CDR3 consists of 15 residues. CDR3 bases: TGTGCCAGCAGCCTGGGGCTAGGCTCCTACAATGAGCAGTTCTTC. It is translated as CASSLGLGSYNEQFF.

The chain joins TRBV10-3 to TRBJ2-7; D is unclear. CDR1 is ENHRY, CDR2 SYGVKD, per germline. V gave up 4 bases and J gave up 9 bases, with 10 bases separating them. This CDR3 contains 11 residues. As DNA, the CDR3 is TGTGCCATCAGTGTAGGGTTTGCGCAGTACTTC. Translation: CAISVGFAQYF.

The chain links TRBV14 to TRBJ2-7; D not resolved. The V and J ends lost 1 base and 5 bases respectively, with 3 bases between them. Germline V CDR1 and CDR2: SGHDN, FVKESK. The CDR3 extends over 11 amino acids. The CDR3 DNA is TGTGCCAGCAGCCAAGGGGACGAGCAGTACTTC. Translating it yields CASSQGDEQYF.

This clonotype was detected ten times or more. The chain employs TRBV7-2 and TRBJ1-5; D gene uncertain. The V and J ends lost 1 base and 4 bases respectively, with 17 bases between them. CDR1 SGHTA and CDR2 FQGNSA come from the germline V gene. The CDR3 consists of 17 residues. DNA for the CDR3: TGTGCCAGCAGCTTAGGGGGATGGGATAGAGTTAATCAGCCCCAGCATTTT. Its translation is CASSLGGWDRVNQPQHF.

Many counts were recorded for this clonotype. The V and J genes are TRBV7-6 and TRBJ2-1, with TRBD2 identical over 14 bases. V was pared by 5 bases and J by 8 bases, with 17 bases of the junction left unmatched. Germline CDR1 reads SGHVS; CDR2 reads FNYEAQ. The CDR3 contains 19 residues. The CDR3 DNA is TGTGCCAGCAGCCCCCTCACGACTAGCGGGAGGGCCGAGGGGGATGAGCAGTTCTTC. Translated: CASSPLTTSGRAEGDEQFF.

This chain connects TRBV12-3 or TRBV12-4 to TRBJ1-2; D remains unclear. The CDR3 contains 13 residues. V was trimmed by 3 bases and J by 5 bases, leaving 10 bases between them. CDR3 protein: CASSFPERYGYTF. CDR3 nucleotides: TGTGCCAGCAGTTTTCCGGAGCGGTATGGCTACACCTTC.

The rearrangement joins TRBV11-3 to TRBJ2-2; weak D call: TRBD1 (5 bases). This CDR3 is 16 amino acids long. Trimming shortened V by 3 bases and J by 5 bases, and 16 bases separated the two germline ends. Germline lookup yields CDR1 SGHNT and CDR2 YENEEA. The DNA of the CDR3 is TGTGCCAGCAGCTTGGGGCGCGGCTTAGGGACCGGGGAGCTGTTTTTT. This sequence encodes CASSLGRGLGTGELFF.

The chain couples TRBV19 to TRBJ2-7, with TRBD1 as a possible D gene (5 bases). V was shortened by 5 bases and J by 1 base, with 18 bases between the two germline ends. Germline V gene lookup returns CDR1 LNHDA and CDR2 SQIVND (reference sequence). The CDR3 is 16 residues long. The CDR3 nucleotides read TGTGCCAGTAGTGGGTTGTGGGGCAAGCAATCCTACGAGCAGTACTTC. This encodes CASSGLWGKQSYEQYF.